These 21 T cell receptor beta chains were sequenced from one sample in a study of T cell responses to AZD1222 COVID-19 vaccine. TCRdb's copy holds only in-frame clones and misses some; the assay was immunoSEQ multiplex PCR. The sample shows roughly 180,000 clones, around 90% of them seen only once. Sequenced here: peripheral blood, sampled 28 days after the second AZD1222 dose. All receptors derive from an adult who received the AZD1222 COVID-19 vaccine.

The chain uses TRBV2 and TRBJ1-5; tentative D call: TRBD1 (5 bases). CDR3 length equals 16 residues. The germline CDR1 and CDR2 sequences are SNHLY and FYNNEI. Trimming removed 2 bases from V and 0 bases from J, with 11 bases in between. The CDR3 DNA reads as TGTGCCAGCAGTGAAAAGGGGCACATTAGCAATCAGCCCCAGCATTTT. This sequence encodes CASSEKGHISNQPQHF.

V is TRBV10-3 and J is TRBJ2-1; D is perhaps TRBD2 (6 bases). Looked up from germline, CDR1 is ENHRY and CDR2 is SYGVKD. The ends were cut back, 10 bases at V and 9 bases at J, with 19 bases in the middle. The CDR3 loop spans 13 amino acids. CDR3 protein: CATLDPTGGEQFF. The CDR3 DNA follows: TGTGCCACCCTTGACCCTACCGGGGGTGAGCAGTTCTTC.

This chain connects TRBV10-3 to TRBJ2-7; 9 bases match TRBD1. Germline lookup yields CDR1 ENHRY and CDR2 SYGVKD. The CDR3 is 16 amino acids. The ends lost 4 bases at V and 5 bases at J; junction bases unmatched: 12. CDR3 nucleotides: TGTGCCATCAGTGCACTAGCCGGGACAGGGAGCCACGAGCAGTACTTC. Amino acids: CAISALAGTGSHEQYF.

The chain has TRBV30 and TRBJ2-5; D unclear. The CDR3 has 13 amino acids. Per the germline V gene, CDR1 is GTSNPN and CDR2 is SVGIG (reference sequence). The V end was cut by 2 bases, the J end by 9 bases, with 16 bases between. The chain's CDR3 is CAWSLGSLGAQYF. The DNA for the CDR3 is TGTGCCTGGAGTCTCGGCAGCCTTGGGGCCCAGTACTTC.

This clone occurred once. CDR3 nucleotide sequence: TGTGCCAGCAGTGCCCAAAATACAGGGCGATATGGCTACACCTTC. Translation gives CASSAQNTGRYGYTF. The chain is built from TRBV2 and TRBJ1-2; perhaps TRBD1 as D (6 bases). Germline lookup yields CDR1 SNHLY and CDR2 FYNNEI. V dropped 4 bases and J dropped 5 bases, with 17 bases sitting between them. The CDR3 has 15 residues. The complete variable domain, with remaining parts taken from reference TRBV2 and TRBJ1-2, reads EPEVTQTPSHQVTQMGQEVILRCVPISNHLYFYWYRQILGQKVEFLVSFYNNEISEKSEIFDDQFSVERPDGSNFTLKIRSTKLEDSAMYFCASSAQNTGRYGYTFGSGTRLTVV.

The rearrangement joins TRBV10-3 to TRBJ2-5; 13 bases map to TRBD2. This CDR3 contains 15 residues. With 2 bases clipped from V and 4 bases from J, the junction kept 1 base outside the gene matches. Germline CDR1 and CDR2: ENHRY and SYGVKD. CDR3 residues: CAISEGLAGAETQYF. In DNA, the CDR3 is TGTGCCATCAGTGAGGGACTAGCGGGAGCAGAGACCCAGTACTTC.

The chain links TRBV7-3 to TRBJ2-5, with 8 bases aligning to TRBD2. Germline values: CDR1 SGHTA, CDR2 FQGTGA. The CDR3 length is 16 residues. V was pared by 3 bases and J by 6 bases, with 12 bases of the junction left unmatched. CDR3 loop: CASSFYSPGLGKTQYF. In nucleotides, the CDR3 is TGTGCCAGCAGCTTTTACTCCCCGGGACTAGGGAAGACCCAGTACTTC.

V usage is TRBV5-5 and J usage is TRBJ1-2; 8 nucleotides align to TRBD1. The CDR3 is 15 residues long. Trimming removed 0 bases from V and 4 bases from J; junction bases left unmatched: 5. The germline V gene has CDR1 SGHKS and CDR2 YYEKEE (reference sequence). The CDR3 sequence is CASSLVGGQGYGYTF. The DNA for the CDR3 is TGTGCCAGCAGCTTGGTCGGAGGACAGGGCTATGGCTACACCTTC. Based on the CDR3 plus reference TRBV5-5 and TRBJ1-2, the full variable domain is DAGVTQSPTHLIKTRGQQVTLRCSPISGHKSVSWYQQVLGQGPQFIFQYYEKEERGRGNFPDRFSARQFPNYSSELNVNALLLGDSALYLCASSLVGGQGYGYTFGSGTRLTVV.

This chain joins TRBV29-1 and TRBJ1-1, with D maybe TRBD1 (5 bases). CDR3 length: 12 amino acids. Germline V lookup: CDR1 SQVTM, CDR2 ANQGSEA. Trimming left V 7 bases short and J 0 bases short, with 9 bases between. This CDR3 is CSAPDMNTEAFF. In nucleotides, the CDR3 is TGCAGCGCCCCGGACATGAACACTGAAGCTTTCTTT.

V and J are TRBV5-8 and TRBJ1-1; TRBD1 agrees at 9 bases. This CDR3 spans 14 amino acids. Germline lookup yields CDR1 SGHTS and CDR2 YDEGEE. Trimming took 4 bases from V and 1 from J; bases not matched to a gene: 2. The CDR3 protein is CASSPDRGNTEAFF. CDR3 sequence (DNA): TGTGCCAGCAGCCCGGACAGGGGGAACACTGAAGCTTTCTTT. Full variable domain (outside the CDR3, taken from reference TRBV5-8 and TRBJ1-1): EAGVTQSPTHLIKTRGQQATLRCSPISGHTSVYWYQQALGLGLQFLLWYDEGEERNRGNFPPRFSGRQFPNYSSELNVNALELEDSALYLCASSPDRGNTEAFFGQGTRLTVV.

CDR3: CSVGEDTGYTF. CDR3 nucleotide sequence: TGCAGCGTGGGGGAGGATACTGGCTACACCTTC. The chain joins TRBV29-1 to TRBJ1-2; maybe TRBD1 (5 bases). Trimming took off 6 bases at V and 7 bases at J, with 12 bases between the two ends. CDR1 SQVTM and CDR2 ANQGSEA come from the germline V gene. The CDR3 spans 11 residues.

The chain is built from TRBV9 and TRBJ1-6; 7 bases match TRBD1. Germline V gives CDR1 SGDLS, CDR2 YYNGEE. This CDR3 region has 15 residues. The V and J ends lost 3 bases and 6 bases, in that order; junction bases with no gene match: 6. CDR3 nucleotide sequence: TGTGCCAGCAGCGCAACGGGACAGATTAATTCACCCCTCCACTTT. Its translation: CASSATGQINSPLHF.

V gene TRBV5-4 combines with J gene TRBJ1-2, with D possibly matching TRBD1 (5 bases). The CDR3 contains 14 residues. Trimming took off 0 bases at V and 7 bases at J, with 13 bases between the two ends. Germline lookup yields CDR1 SGHNT and CDR2 YYREEE (reference sequence). For the CDR3, the DNA is TGTGCCAGCAGCTTGGTTTTGGAAAGGGGTGGCTACACCTTC. Protein sequence: CASSLVLERGGYTF. The variable domain in full, with the rest retrieved from reference TRBV5-4 and TRBJ1-2, is ETGVTQSPTHLIKTRGQQVTLRCSSQSGHNTVSWYQQALGQGPQFIFQYYREEENGRGNFPPRFSGLQFPNYSSELNVNALELDDSALYLCASSLVLERGGYTFGSGTRLTVV.

In its sample, this clone was seen once. This chain connects TRBV19 to TRBJ1-4, with D perhaps matching TRBD1 (5 bases). In germline, CDR1 is LNHDA, CDR2 SQIVND (reference sequence). The CDR3 is 17 amino acids. Trimming left V 4 bases short and J 8 bases short, with 23 bases between. Here the CDR3 reads CASSTDRETGTREKLFF. Here the CDR3 DNA reads TGTGCCAGTAGTACCGATCGGGAGACGGGGACTCGAGAAAAACTGTTTTTT. The whole variable domain, remainder taken from reference TRBV19 and TRBJ1-4, is DGGITQSPKYLFRKEGQNVTLSCEQNLNHDAMYWYRQDPGQGLRLIYYSQIVNDFQKGDIAEGYSVSREKKESFPLTVTSAQKNPTAFYLCASSTDRETGTREKLFFGSGTQLSVL.

This chain connects TRBV4-2 to TRBJ2-5, with TRBD2 matching 7 bases. The junction had 4 bases not matched to a gene; V was cut back by 4 bases and J by 2 bases. CDR3 length: 14 amino acids. Germline CDR1 reads LGHNA; CDR2 reads YNFKEQ. CDR3 sequence: CASSPPSGQETQYF. CDR3 DNA: TGTGCCAGCAGCCCACCTAGCGGACAAGAGACCCAGTACTTC.

This clone occurred once. This chain connects TRBV6-5 to TRBJ1-5; D possibly corresponds to TRBD1 (6 bases). Germline V gene lookup returns CDR1 MNHEY and CDR2 SVGAGI. The CDR3 contains 12 residues. V lost 6 bases to trimming and J lost 7 bases, with 10 bases between them. This CDR3 reads CASRRGDQPQHF. CDR3 DNA: TGTGCCAGCAGGAGGGGGGACCAGCCCCAGCATTTT.

The V and J genes are TRBV24-1 and TRBJ2-2, with 7 positions matching TRBD2. Germline V gene data show CDR1 as KGHDR and CDR2 as SFDVKD. The CDR3 consists of 15 residues. V shed 3 bases, J shed 4 bases, and the junction held 4 bases outside the gene matches. CDR3 coding DNA: TGTGCCACCAGTGATGGGGGGGTTGGCACCGGGGAGCTGTTTTTT. Translation gives CATSDGGVGTGELFF.

The V call is TRBV6-4, the J call TRBJ2-3; the match to TRBD2 covers 9 bases. CDR1 and CDR2 from the germline V gene are MRHNA and SNTAGT. J lost 3 bases, V lost 0 bases, and 7 bases had no gene match. The CDR3 consists of 17 residues. CDR3 nucleotide sequence: TGTGCCAGCAGTGACTCGAGGAGCGGGGGGCCTACAGATACGCAGTATTTT. Encoded protein: CASSDSRSGGPTDTQYF.

J is TRBJ1-5 and V is TRBV28; 9 positions match TRBD1. V lost 2 bases, J lost 5 bases, and 7 bases stayed unmatched. The length of the CDR3 is 16 residues. Germline V gene data show CDR1 as MDHEN and CDR2 as SYDVKM. The CDR3 coding sequence is TGTGCCAGCAGTTTAGCGGGACAGGGTCTCTATCAGCCCCAGCATTTT. Protein: CASSLAGQGLYQPQHF.

The chain has TRBV7-9 and TRBJ2-7; D is undetermined. Germline-derived CDR1 and CDR2 are SEHNR and FQNEAQ (reference sequence). V lost 3 bases and J lost 6, with 9 bases in between. CDR3 length: 12 amino acids. CDR3: CASSFSHREQYF. The CDR3 nucleotides are TGTGCCAGCAGCTTTAGTCATCGCGAGCAGTACTTC. The full variable domain, its missing parts supplied by reference TRBV7-9 and TRBJ2-7, is DTGVSQNPRHKITKRGQNVTFRCDPISEHNRLYWYRQTLGQGPEFLTYFQNEAQLEKSRLLSDRFSAERPKGSFSTLEIQRTEQGDSAMYLCASSFSHREQYFGPGTRLTVT.

This clone came up once. The V gene is TRBV3-1 (or the pseudogene TRBV3-2), the J gene TRBJ2-7; TRBD1 or TRBD2 may be the D gene (6 bases each). The ends were cut back, 1 base at V and 5 bases at J, with 21 bases in the middle. CDR1 LGHDT and CDR2 YNNKEL come from the germline V gene (reference sequence). The CDR3 runs to 17 residues. CDR3 nucleotide sequence: TGTGCCAGCAGCCAAGTCCTACTGGGGGCGGGAAGAAACGAGCAGTACTTC. This gives the protein CASSQVLLGAGRNEQYF.